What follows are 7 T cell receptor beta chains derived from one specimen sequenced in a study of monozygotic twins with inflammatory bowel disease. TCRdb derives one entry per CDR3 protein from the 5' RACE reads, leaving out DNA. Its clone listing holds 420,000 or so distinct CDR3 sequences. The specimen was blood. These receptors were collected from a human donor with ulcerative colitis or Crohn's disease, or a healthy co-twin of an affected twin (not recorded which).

The CDR3 reads CASSSSLLGKGTSNYNEQFF. The J gene is TRBJ2-1, the V gene TRBV5-1; TCRdb calls TRBD1, which cannot be checked without DNA. The germline CDR1 and CDR2 sequences are SGHRS and YFSETQ. The CDR3 extends over 20 amino acids.

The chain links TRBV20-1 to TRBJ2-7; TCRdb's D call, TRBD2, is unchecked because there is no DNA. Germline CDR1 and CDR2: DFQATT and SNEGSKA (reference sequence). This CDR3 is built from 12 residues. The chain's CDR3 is CSAGARGYEQYF.

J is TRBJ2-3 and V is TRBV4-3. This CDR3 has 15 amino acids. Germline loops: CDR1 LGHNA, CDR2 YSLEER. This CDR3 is CASSQDRASGDTQYF.

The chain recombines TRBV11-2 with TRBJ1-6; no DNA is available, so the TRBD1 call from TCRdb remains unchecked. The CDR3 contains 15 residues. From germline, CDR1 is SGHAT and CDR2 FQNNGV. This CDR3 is CASSLGQAINSPLHF.

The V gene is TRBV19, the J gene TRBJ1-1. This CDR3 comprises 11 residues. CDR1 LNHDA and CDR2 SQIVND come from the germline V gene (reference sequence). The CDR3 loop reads CASSSRTEAFF.

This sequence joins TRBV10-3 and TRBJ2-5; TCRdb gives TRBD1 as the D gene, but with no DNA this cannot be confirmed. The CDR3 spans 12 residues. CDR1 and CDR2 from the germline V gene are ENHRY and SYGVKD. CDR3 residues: CATRGTSETQYF.

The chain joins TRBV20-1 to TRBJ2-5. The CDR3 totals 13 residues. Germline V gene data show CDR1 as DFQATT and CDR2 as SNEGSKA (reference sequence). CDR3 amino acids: CSATYHSKETQYF.